This TCR beta chain was observed in a study of cytomegalovirus exposure and HLA in healthy donors. In germline, CDR1 is SEHNR, CDR2 FQNEAQ (reference sequence). The CDR3 has 15 amino acids. V was pared by 5 bases and J by 0 bases, with 1 base of the junction left unmatched. PCR employed 60 Vbeta and 13 Jbeta primers. Produced via immunoSEQ multiplex PCR; TCRdb's table is partial and in-frame only. The sample consists of around 210,000 clones, around 85% of them appearing once. Input material: PBMCs. V is TRBV7-9 and J is TRBJ2-1; 10 bases fit TRBD2. This clonotype was obtained from a man aged 50-60 years in good health and CMV-seronegative. CDR3 loop: CASSPSGSSYNEQFF. The CDR3 nucleotides read TGTGCCAGCAGCCCTAGCGGGAGCTCCTACAATGAGCAGTTCTTC.